One sample yielded the 31 T cell receptor beta chains listed below, sequenced in a study of CD8+CD57+ T cells in acquired aplastic anemia. Profiles of TCR beta VDJ and CDR3 were generated from a genomic DNA template. TCRdb recomputed calls from the reads with MiXCR, one row per CDR3 protein. The sample has about 160,000 distinct CDR3 sequences; around 45% are singletons. The source material was sorted CD4+, CD8+, or CD8+CD57+ T cells (not recorded which) from PBMCs. Receptors were obtained from a human donor in good health.

This chain uses TRBV20-1 with TRBJ2-3; 11 bases line up with TRBD2. V was pared by 4 bases and J by 3 bases, with 6 bases of the junction left unmatched. The germline CDR1 and CDR2 sequences are DFQATT and SNEGSKA (reference sequence). This CDR3 spans 15 amino acids. CDR3 sequence: CSANPIAGGTDTQYF. The CDR3 nucleotides read TGCAGTGCTAACCCCATAGCGGGGGGGACAGATACGCAGTATTTT.

This clonotype came up a few times. This chain uses TRBV2 with TRBJ1-6, with D maybe TRBD1 (6 bases). The germline CDR1 and CDR2 sequences are SNHLY and FYNNEI. This CDR3 region has 14 residues. The V end lost 6 bases, the J end lost 9 bases, and 15 bases lay between the germline ends. This chain's CDR3 is CASSWGAVGSPLHF. CDR3 sequence (DNA): TGTGCCAGCAGCTGGGGGGCGGTAGGTTCACCCCTCCACTTT.

This clonotype was detected many times. The V call is TRBV6-5, the J call TRBJ2-3, with 9 bases aligning to TRBD2. J gave up 6 bases and V 2 bases, and 6 bases lay outside the gene matches. This CDR3 comprises 15 residues. CDR1 is MNHEY, CDR2 SVGAGI, per germline. CDR3 DNA: TGTGCCAGCAGTTACGTAGCGGGAGTAAGGGATACGCAGTATTTT. Its protein is CASSYVAGVRDTQYF.

This rearrangement joins TRBV10-3 to TRBJ2-1, with TRBD1 identical over 9 bases. V was clipped by 6 bases and J by 6 bases; unmatched bases: 3. The CDR3 runs 13 residues. Germline assignment: CDR1 ENHRY and CDR2 SYGVKD. CDR3 nucleotides: TGTGCCATCAGGGGGACAGGGATCAATGAGCAGTTCTTC. The encoded protein is CAIRGTGINEQFF.

This clonotype was seen many times. V is TRBV19 and J is TRBJ1-4; 8 positions agree with TRBD1. J was trimmed by 5 bases and V by 3 bases; bases with no gene match: 5. This CDR3 is 15 amino acids long. Germline-derived CDR1 and CDR2 are LNHDA and SQIVND (reference sequence). The CDR3 DNA reads as TGTGCCAGTAGTATCGACAGGGGCTGGAATGAAAAACTGTTTTTT. It codes for CASSIDRGWNEKLFF.

Ten or more counts support this clonotype. The V gene is TRBV24-1, the J gene TRBJ1-2, with 8 bases that match TRBD1. Germline CDR1 reads KGHDR; CDR2 reads SFDVKD. V lost 5 bases to trimming and J lost 7 bases; unmatched junction nucleotides: 2. The CDR3 is 12 amino acids. The CDR3 is CATSGQGLGYTF. In DNA form, the CDR3 reads TGTGCCACCAGTGGACAGGGGCTTGGCTACACCTTC.

This clonotype was detected ten times or more. The chain combines TRBV7-3 with TRBJ2-3; tentative D call: TRBD2 (7 bases). Trimming took off 1 base at V and 4 bases at J, with 15 bases between the two ends. CDR3 size: 16 residues. Germline lookup yields CDR1 SGHTA and CDR2 FQGTGA. Here the CDR3 DNA reads TGTGCCAGCAGCTTAATGGGGGGGCTGAGCGCAGATACGCAGTATTTT. Its translation: CASSLMGGLSADTQYF.

This clonotype was observed once. The chain joins TRBV2 to TRBJ2-2; a possible D gene is TRBD1 (6 bases). The CDR3 contains 16 residues. Germline CDR1 and CDR2: SNHLY and FYNNEI. V dropped 7 bases and J dropped 7 bases, with 22 bases sitting between them. For the CDR3, the DNA is TGTGCCAGCACCGCCCGATACGCACAGGGCGGCGGGGAGCTGTTTTTT. It is translated as CASTARYAQGGGELFF. Full variable domain (outside the CDR3, taken from reference TRBV2 and TRBJ2-2): EPEVTQTPSHQVTQMGQEVILRCVPISNHLYFYWYRQILGQKVEFLVSFYNNEISEKSEIFDDQFSVERPDGSNFTLKIRSTKLEDSAMYFCASTARYAQGGGELFFGEGSRLTVL.

This clonotype showed up just once. In DNA form, the CDR3 reads TGTGCCAGCAGCGTAGGGCCGTTAAATGAGCAGTTCTTC. This sequence encodes CASSVGPLNEQFF. This rearrangement joins TRBV9 to TRBJ2-1; no definite D call. Per the germline V gene, CDR1 is SGDLS and CDR2 is YYNGEE. Between the trimmed V and J ends, which lost 0 bases and 7 bases, there was a span of 8 bases. The CDR3 covers 13 residues.

This clonotype was observed at least ten times. The CDR3 region is CASSTASQETQYF. For the CDR3, the DNA is TGTGCCAGTAGTACGGCTTCACAAGAGACCCAGTACTTC. The chain recombines TRBV19 with TRBJ2-5, with D unclear. This CDR3 contains 13 residues. The germline V and J ends were trimmed by 4 bases and 2 bases, with 8 bases remaining between them. Germline V gives CDR1 LNHDA, CDR2 SQIVND (reference sequence). The entire variable domain, with the rest obtained from reference TRBV19 and TRBJ2-5, is as follows: DGGITQSPKYLFRKEGQNVTLSCEQNLNHDAMYWYRQDPGQGLRLIYYSQIVNDFQKGDIAEGYSVSREKKESFPLTVTSAQKNPTAFYLCASSTASQETQYFGPGTRLLVL.

This clonotype was seen a single time. The gene calls are TRBV24-1 and TRBJ1-5, with D perhaps matching TRBD1 (5 bases). Between the trimmed V and J ends, which lost 2 bases and 2 bases, there was a span of 9 bases. The length of the CDR3 is 15 residues. Germline V gene lookup returns CDR1 KGHDR and CDR2 SFDVKD. The CDR3 bases are TGTGCCACCAGTGATTCAACAGGTGGCAATCAGCCCCAGCATTTT. Translating gives CATSDSTGGNQPQHF.

This clonotype occurred a few times. This may stem from a read error, because a much larger clone lies one nucleotide away. The gene calls are TRBV7-2 and TRBJ1-1; no clear D. CDR3 size: 14 residues. Germline values: CDR1 SGHTA, CDR2 FQGNSA. The chain's CDR3 is CARSLAGFGTEAFF. The CDR3 nucleotides are TGTGCCAGAAGCTTAGCGGGGTTCGGCACTGAAGCTTTCTTT.

This clonotype was seen repeatedly, ten times or more. The V gene is TRBV7-8, the J gene TRBJ2-7; no clear D gene. The CDR3 contains 14 residues. V was trimmed by 1 base and J by 7 bases, leaving 14 bases between them. Per germline, CDR1 SGHVS and CDR2 FQNEAQ. As DNA, the CDR3 is TGTGCCAGCAGCTTAGGACGGCGTATGGGGGAGCAGTACTTC. Translating it yields CASSLGRRMGEQYF.

This clonotype was found many times. The chain employs TRBV5-1 and TRBJ1-6, with D possibly TRBD1 on 5 matching bases. V lost 4 bases, J lost 7 bases, and 18 bases lay in between. Per germline, CDR1 SGHRS and CDR2 YFSETQ. There are 16 residues in the CDR3. In nucleotides, the CDR3 is TGCGCCAGCAGCCCGGCCGGGGCAGGGAGCAATTCACCCCTCCACTTT. It specifies CASSPAGAGSNSPLHF. The entire variable domain, with the rest obtained from reference TRBV5-1 and TRBJ1-6, is as follows: KAGVTQTPRYLIKTRGQQVTLSCSPISGHRSVSWYQQTPGQGLQFLFEYFSETQRNKGNFPGRFSGRQFSNSRSEMNVSTLELGDSALYLCASSPAGAGSNSPLHFGNGTRLTVT.

This clonotype was detected ten times or more. V gene TRBV5-1 combines with J gene TRBJ2-7, with D unresolved. This CDR3 is 15 amino acids long. CDR1 and CDR2 (germline): SGHRS, YFSETQ. V was trimmed by 1 base and J by 6 bases, leaving 17 bases between them. Written as DNA, the CDR3 is TGCGCCAGCAGCTTGCGCCTTACGGGTTCCGGCGAGCAGTACTTC. Protein product: CASSLRLTGSGEQYF.

This clonotype was seen repeatedly, ten times or more. V is TRBV29-1 and J is TRBJ2-6; either TRBD1 or TRBD2 may supply D (6 bases each). Trimming shortened V by 4 bases and J by 0 bases, and 16 bases separated the two germline ends. The CDR3 runs to 17 residues. The germline gives CDR1 SQVTM, CDR2 ANQGSEA. The CDR3, as DNA: TGCAGCGTTGGGCGCGGGACAAGTCCCTCTGGGGCCAACGTCCTGACTTTC. It codes for CSVGRGTSPSGANVLTF.

In its sample, this clonotype was seen many times. The rearrangement uses TRBV5-5 and TRBJ2-7; 8 bases align to TRBD1. CDR1 is SGHKS, CDR2 YYEKEE, per germline (reference sequence). CDR3 length: 13 amino acids. V lost 4 bases to trimming and J lost 4 bases; unmatched junction nucleotides: 4. Here the CDR3 DNA reads TGTGCCAGCAGCGGACAGGGTGTTTACGAGCAGTACTTC. It codes for CASSGQGVYEQYF.

This clonotype has a single count. The rearrangement joins TRBV19 to TRBJ2-3; the D is unclear. The CDR3 length is 13 residues. The V end lost 1 base, the J end lost 6 bases, and 8 bases lay between the germline ends. Germline V gene sequence: CDR1 LNHDA, CDR2 SQIVND (reference sequence). The CDR3 bases are TGTGCCAGTAGTATAGCCAGATGGGATACGCAGTATTTT. As protein: CASSIARWDTQYF.

This clonotype was picked up a small number of times. V gene TRBV15 combines with J gene TRBJ2-3; either TRBD1 or TRBD2 may fit D (5 bases each). The germline V gene encodes CDR1 LNHNV and CDR2 YYDKDF (reference sequence). Trimming cost V 1 base and J 3 bases, with 17 bases left between them. CDR3 length equals 17 residues. The CDR3 spells CATSRVTRWGSTDTQYF. CDR3 DNA sequence: TGTGCCACCAGCAGAGTCACGCGTTGGGGGAGTACAGATACGCAGTATTTT. Variable domain in full (rest from reference TRBV15 and TRBJ2-3): DAMVIQNPRYQVTQFGKPVTLSCSQTLNHNVMYWYQQKSSQAPKLLFHYYDKDFNNEADTPDNFQSRRPNTSFCFLDIRSPGLGDTAMYLCATSRVTRWGSTDTQYFGPGTRLTVL.

The gene calls are TRBV10-3 and TRBJ1-1, with D maybe TRBD1 (5 bases). The V gene lost 2 bases and the J gene lost 2 bases, with 18 bases spanning the gap. The CDR3 contains 17 residues. Germline assignment: CDR1 ENHRY and CDR2 SYGVKD. The CDR3 loop is CAISEAGRGEANTEAFF. CDR3 bases: TGTGCCATCAGTGAGGCGGGGAGGGGCGAGGCCAACACTGAAGCTTTCTTT.

The J gene is TRBJ1-1, the V gene TRBV7-2; D gene ambiguous. V lost 0 bases and J lost 5, with 7 bases in between. The CDR3 contains 13 residues. The germline V gene has CDR1 SGHTA and CDR2 FQGNSA. The CDR3 bases are TGTGCCAGCAGCTTAGCTTATGGGACTGAAGCTTTCTTT. Protein sequence: CASSLAYGTEAFF.

A single count supports this clonotype. The chain couples TRBV5-4 to TRBJ2-4; no firm D call. Per germline, CDR1 SGHNT and CDR2 YYREEE (reference sequence). V was trimmed by 1 base and J by 7 bases, leaving 15 bases between them. The CDR3 totals 15 residues. CDR3 DNA: TGTGCCAGCAGCTTGTCGGCGGCGGTGACGAACATTCAGTACTTC. Protein product: CASSLSAAVTNIQYF.

Many counts were recorded for this clonotype. The V call is TRBV20-1, the J call TRBJ1-3; D is possibly TRBD1 (6 bases). Trimming stripped 4 bases from V and 3 bases from J, with 7 bases between. The CDR3 sequence is 12 residues long. The germline V gene encodes CDR1 DFQATT and CDR2 SNEGSKA (reference sequence). CDR3 protein: CSANRDGNTIYF. The CDR3 DNA follows: TGCAGTGCTAACAGGGATGGAAACACCATATATTTT.

In its sample, this clonotype was seen many times. The chain uses TRBV20-1 and TRBJ2-5; 8 bases line up with TRBD1. V shed 6 bases, J shed 1 base, and the junction held 7 bases outside the gene matches. Germline values: CDR1 DFQATT, CDR2 SNEGSKA (reference sequence). CDR3 size: 14 residues. CDR3 DNA: TGCAGTGCGGCCAGAGGGACAGGCCAAGAGACCCAGTACTTC. It is translated as CSAARGTGQETQYF.

The gene calls are TRBV3-1 and TRBJ2-1; D not resolved. Trimming removed 4 bases at V and 4 bases at J, with 11 bases between. The CDR3 runs 14 residues. Germline CDR1 and CDR2: LGHDT and YNNKEL (reference sequence). Written as DNA, the CDR3 is TGTGCCAGCAGCCCCCCTCCTCTTTACAATGAGCAGTTCTTC. The encoded protein is CASSPPPLYNEQFF.

As to this clonotype: This may be a read error, as it is one base from a much larger clone. This chain links TRBV6-1 with TRBJ2-1, with TRBD2 matching over 8 bases. CDR1 and CDR2 from the germline V gene are MNHNS and SASEGT. V lost 2 bases and J lost 3; bases outside the gene matches: 6. This CDR3 is built from 16 residues. This CDR3 reads CASSEFATSDYNEQFF. CDR3 nucleotide sequence: TGTGCCAGCAGTGAATTCGCGACTAGCGACTACAATGAGCAGTTCTTC.

The CDR3 DNA sequence: TGTGCCAGCAGCGCGGACTGGGAGCGTGGATACACCTTC. It encodes CASSADWERGYTF. The chain joins TRBV7-8 to TRBJ1-2, with unresolved D. This CDR3 comprises 13 residues. Trimming pared 5 bases from V and 11 bases from J, leaving 18 bases between. The germline V gene encodes CDR1 SGHVS and CDR2 FQNEAQ.

This clonotype was counted many times. The chain employs TRBV11-2 and TRBJ2-5, with a tentative D call TRBD1 (5 bases). There are 13 residues in the CDR3. V was clipped by 3 bases and J by 5 bases, with 10 bases between them. CDR1 is SGHAT and CDR2 is FQNNGV in the germline V gene. CDR3 coding DNA: TGTGCCAGCAGCTTCACAGGAGCGGAGACCCAGTACTTC. Encoded protein: CASSFTGAETQYF. Drawing the rest from reference TRBV11-2 and TRBJ2-5, the complete variable domain is EAGVAQSPRYKIIEKRQSVAFWCNPISGHATLYWYQQILGQGPKLLIQFQNNGVVDDSQLPKDRFSAERLKGVDSTLKIQPAKLEDSAVYLCASSFTGAETQYFGPGTRLLVL.

This clonotype was recorded a few times. This may be a read error: a much more frequent sequence differs by one nucleotide. CDR3: CASSESLAASTGELFF. In nucleotides, the CDR3 is TGTGCCAGCAGTGAATCCCTAGCCGCGAGCACCGGGGAGCTGTTTTTT. The chain employs TRBV2 and TRBJ2-2; weak D call: TRBD2 (5 bases). Germline-derived CDR1 and CDR2 are SNHLY and FYNNEI. The CDR3 is made up of 16 amino acids. V was cut by 2 bases and J by 4 bases, with 14 bases left in between.

At least ten counts were recorded for this clonotype. J is TRBJ1-5 and V is TRBV7-9, with D perhaps TRBD1 (5 bases). The CDR3 totals 13 residues. Germline CDR1 is SEHNR and CDR2 is FQNEAQ (reference sequence). V lost 5 bases and J lost 9, with 14 bases in between. CDR3 bases: TGTGCCAGCAGCCACCGGGACTCTTCGCCCCAGCATTTT. Translation gives CASSHRDSSPQHF. Variable domain in full (rest from reference TRBV7-9 and TRBJ1-5): DTGVSQNPRHKITKRGQNVTFRCDPISEHNRLYWYRQTLGQGPEFLTYFQNEAQLEKSRLLSDRFSAERPKGSFSTLEIQRTEQGDSAMYLCASSHRDSSPQHFGDGTRLSIL.

V is TRBV20-1 and J is TRBJ2-7; tentatively, D is TRBD1 or TRBD2 (6 bases each). The J call may be mistaken, given a closer DNA end match to TRBJ2-5. Germline V gives CDR1 DFQATT, CDR2 SNEGSKA (reference sequence). This CDR3 has 13 residues. The chain's CDR3 is CSARTGARETQYF. In DNA, the CDR3 is TGCAGTGCTAGAACGGGGGCTCGCGAGACCCAGTACTTC.